The clone carrying this T cell receptor beta chain was found many times. What it binds is not known. The total RNA was obtained from whole blood that was not fractionated. These data originate in a study of human T cells and chemical hapten exposure. TCRdb itself ran the 5' RACE reads through MiXCR, one entry per CDR3 protein. The sample lists 130,000 or so distinct CDR3 sequences; roughly 4% were seen once. This CDR3 spans 14 amino acids. V lost 6 bases to trimming and J lost 8 bases, with 19 bases between them. The germline gives CDR1 MDHEN, CDR2 SYDVKM. Study-level findings and limits: With DPC sensitization, TCRs exceeding 1 in 1000 frequency showed no change.

The chain joins TRBV28 to TRBJ1-2; weak D call: TRBD1 (6 bases). The TCR was taken from a female donor in good health. The CDR3 DNA sequence: TGTGCCAGCAGGCCAGGGGAACATTCGACGGGCTACACCTTC. This encodes CASRPGEHSTGYTF.